Here is one T cell receptor beta chain with its context. One end of the junction varies from germline; a read error may be responsible. Read sequence stops 3 residues before the CDR3 end, and the germline J gene provides the missing end. Clones were sequenced by immunoSEQ multiplex PCR, and TCRdb holds only the in-frame ones, with some missing. Recorded for this sample: about 25,000 clones. This specimen belongs to a study of T cells in women clearing cervical HPV infection. CDR1 is MNHEY, CDR2 SVGEGT, per germline. The CDR3 extends over 12 amino acids. The gene calls are TRBV6-2 or TRBV6-3 and TRBJ2-3; D not resolved. This receptor was taken from a woman aged 18-70 years with a cervical HPV16 infection that either progressed to CIN3+ or cleared (not recorded which). The material sequenced was blood buffy coat. The CDR3 here is CASSSPPETQYF. The CDR3 bases that were read are TGTGCCAGCAGTTCCCCCCCAGAGACG.